Presented here are 17 T cell receptor beta chains from one specimen sequenced in a study of beta chain features in type 1 diabetes. The whole isolated RNA underwent reverse transcription, so sequencing captured expressed TCRB transcripts. Sequencing was performed with immunoSEQ multiplex PCR; in TCRdb, only in-frame clones are kept and a portion is missing. The sample yields hundreds of thousands of clones, roughly 15% seen once. The sample taken for sequencing was naive CD4+ T cells from blood. These receptors were taken from a woman between 18 and 29 years old in good health.

The genes are TRBV5-1 and TRBJ2-5; TRBD2 agrees at 7 bases. The CDR3 covers 16 residues. In germline, CDR1 is SGHRS, CDR2 YFSETQ. V lost 4 bases and J lost 5; bases outside the gene matches: 14. CDR3 DNA sequence: TGCGCCAGCAGCCCCGGACTAGTTCTCGGGTGGGAGACCCAGTACTTC. This gives the protein CASSPGLVLGWETQYF.

This clone was recorded a few times. The J gene is TRBJ2-5, the V gene TRBV9; D may be TRBD2 (7 bases). Germline values: CDR1 SGDLS, CDR2 YYNGEE. V dropped 4 bases and J dropped 1 base, with 14 bases sitting between them. The CDR3 spans 15 residues. The CDR3 spells CASSPTGTTQETQYF. CDR3 in DNA: TGTGCCAGCAGCCCCACAGGGACTACCCAAGAGACCCAGTACTTC.

The chain has TRBV5-8 and TRBJ2-1, with 11 bases aligning to TRBD2. Germline V gene sequence: CDR1 SGHTS, CDR2 YDEGEE. The V and J ends lost 4 bases and 0 bases, in that order; junction bases with no gene match: 6. The CDR3 totals 17 residues. In DNA, the CDR3 is TGTGCCAGCAGCCGTCATAGCGGGAGGGTCTCCTACAATGAGCAGTTCTTC. The encoded protein is CASSRHSGRVSYNEQFF. Full variable domain (outside the CDR3, taken from reference TRBV5-8 and TRBJ2-1): EAGVTQSPTHLIKTRGQQATLRCSPISGHTSVYWYQQALGLGLQFLLWYDEGEERNRGNFPPRFSGRQFPNYSSELNVNALELEDSALYLCASSRHSGRVSYNEQFFGPGTRLTVL.

This clone appeared a few times. The rearrangement links TRBV9 to TRBJ2-6, with 10 positions matching TRBD1. The germline V gene encodes CDR1 SGDLS and CDR2 YYNGEE. The ends lost 3 bases at V and 3 bases at J; junction bases unmatched: 6. The CDR3 is 17 amino acids. DNA for the CDR3: TGTGCCAGCAGCGCCGGACAGGGGGTGTATGGGGCCAACGTCCTGACTTTC. It specifies CASSAGQGVYGANVLTF.

This clone has only a few counts. The chain joins TRBV6-6 to TRBJ2-7, with D possibly matching TRBD1 (6 bases). This CDR3 is built from 15 residues. Germline V lookup: CDR1 MNHNY, CDR2 SVGAGI (reference sequence). The V end was cut by 5 bases, the J end by 2 bases, with 16 bases between. The CDR3 nucleotides are TGTGCCAGCAGTCAACAGGGTCGGTCAGCCTACGAGCAGTACTTC. Residues: CASSQQGRSAYEQYF.

V usage is TRBV6-5 and J usage is TRBJ2-1; D is uncertain. Trimming left V 6 bases short and J 16 bases short, with 25 bases between. CDR1 and CDR2 from the germline V gene are MNHEY and SVGAGI. CDR3 length equals 14 residues. The CDR3, as DNA: TGTGCCAGCAGAGTCCGGGCGAATGCCCCCACCGGTTTCTTC. It codes for CASRVRANAPTGFF.

CDR3 in amino acids: CASSPALRVQGTNEKLFF. The CDR3 DNA is TGTGCCAGCAGCCCAGCCCTCCGCGTCCAGGGAACTAATGAAAAACTGTTTTTT. This chain connects TRBV7-8 to TRBJ1-4, with D possibly being TRBD1 (5 bases). Germline values: CDR1 SGHVS, CDR2 FQNEAQ. V was pared by 5 bases and J by 1 base, with 20 bases between. The CDR3 runs to 18 residues.

The chain is built from TRBV5-1 and TRBJ2-1, with TRBD2 matching over 7 bases. J gave up 10 bases and V 4 bases, and 14 bases lay outside the gene matches. The CDR3 loop spans 15 amino acids. Germline lookup yields CDR1 SGHRS and CDR2 YFSETQ. The CDR3 loop reads CASSARAGRASEQFF. In nucleotides, the CDR3 is TGCGCCAGCAGCGCCCGAGCGGGGAGGGCTAGCGAGCAGTTCTTC.

The chain employs TRBV4-2 and TRBJ2-7, with D perhaps matching TRBD1 (5 bases). V lost 1 base to trimming and J lost 2 bases, with 12 bases between them. Germline loops: CDR1 LGHNA, CDR2 YNFKEQ. CDR3 size: 15 residues. Written as DNA, the CDR3 is TGTGCCAGCAGCCAAGTCTGGGGCGGAACCTACGAGCAGTACTTC. It translates to CASSQVWGGTYEQYF.

The chain has TRBV7-8 and TRBJ2-7, with a possible D match to TRBD2 (6 bases). Germline CDR1 reads SGHVS; CDR2 reads FQNEAQ. This CDR3 spans 14 amino acids. Trimming cost V 3 bases and J 3 bases, with 12 bases left between them. CDR3 sequence reads: CASSFAAGIYEQYF. DNA of the CDR3: TGTGCCAGCAGCTTTGCCGCGGGGATCTACGAGCAGTACTTC.

This clone was picked up a small number of times. The V and J genes are TRBV19 and TRBJ2-1; D is unclear. The CDR3 is 16 residues long. CDR1 is LNHDA and CDR2 is SQIVND in the germline V gene (reference sequence). Deletions cut 3 bases from V and 0 bases from J, with 12 bases between. The CDR3 protein is CASSIIGFLSYNEQFF. The CDR3 DNA is TGTGCCAGTAGTATCATCGGTTTCCTCTCCTACAATGAGCAGTTCTTC. The whole variable domain, filled in from reference TRBV19 and TRBJ2-1, reads DGGITQSPKYLFRKEGQNVTLSCEQNLNHDAMYWYRQDPGQGLRLIYYSQIVNDFQKGDIAEGYSVSREKKESFPLTVTSAQKNPTAFYLCASSIIGFLSYNEQFFGPGTRLTVL.

The chain has TRBV19 and TRBJ1-5, with 8 bases fitting TRBD1. Germline V lookup: CDR1 LNHDA, CDR2 SQIVND (reference sequence). V lost 2 bases to trimming and J lost 6 bases; unmatched junction nucleotides: 3. This CDR3 spans 14 amino acids. CDR3 DNA: TGTGCCAGTAGTATACAGGGGGCTGGTCAGCCCCAGCATTTT. It is translated as CASSIQGAGQPQHF. Complete variable domain (other parts from reference TRBV19 and TRBJ1-5): DGGITQSPKYLFRKEGQNVTLSCEQNLNHDAMYWYRQDPGQGLRLIYYSQIVNDFQKGDIAEGYSVSREKKESFPLTVTSAQKNPTAFYLCASSIQGAGQPQHFGDGTRLSIL.

This clone was seen a few times. The V gene is TRBV6-1, the J gene TRBJ1-3, with 7 bases that match TRBD1. Germline values: CDR1 MNHNS, CDR2 SASEGT. The CDR3 is 14 amino acids. Unmatched junction bases numbered 6, after V lost 6 bases and J lost 4 bases. The CDR3 loop reads CASSVPGQGNTIYF. The CDR3 DNA follows: TGTGCCAGCAGCGTCCCGGGACAGGGAAACACCATATATTTT.

The chain links TRBV6-5 to TRBJ1-2; D may be TRBD1 (6 bases). V gave up 2 bases and J gave up 8 bases, with 15 bases separating them. CDR3 length: 14 residues. Per the germline V gene, CDR1 is MNHEY and CDR2 is SVGAGI. DNA of the CDR3: TGTGCCAGCAGTTACCAGACAGGAATTGAGGGCTACACCTTC. Protein: CASSYQTGIEGYTF.

V usage is TRBV18 and J usage is TRBJ1-5; 7 bases line up with TRBD1. Germline trimming cut 4 bases from V and 5 bases from J; bases unmatched to any gene: 5. CDR1 KGHSH and CDR2 LQKENI come from the germline V gene. The CDR3 sequence is 14 residues long. CDR3 residues: CASSLDRAYQPQHF. Here the CDR3 DNA reads TGTGCCAGCTCACTCGACAGGGCGTATCAGCCCCAGCATTTT.

A few counts support this clone. The same CDR3 arises from other DNA sequences in this sample as well. The chain uses TRBV9 and TRBJ1-2; 7 nucleotides align to TRBD1. This CDR3 comprises 13 residues. V dropped 2 bases and J dropped 3; count of bases not matched to a gene: 1. Germline values: CDR1 SGDLS, CDR2 YYNGEE. CDR3 loop: CASSVQGDYGYTF. The CDR3 DNA reads TGTGCCAGCAGCGTTCAGGGGGACTATGGCTACACCTTC.

The gene calls are TRBV18 and TRBJ2-1, with 9 nucleotides matching TRBD2. Unmatched junction bases numbered 11, after V lost 8 bases and J lost 0 bases. The CDR3 runs to 17 residues. Looked up from germline, CDR1 is KGHSH and CDR2 is LQKENI. CDR3 nucleotides: TGTGCCAGCCGTATAGCGGGAGAAGCCGCCTCCTACAATGAGCAGTTCTTC. Protein: CASRIAGEAASYNEQFF.